The 24 T cell receptor beta chains reported below all come from one sample, sequenced in a study of blood T cell repertoires in COVID-19. Repertoires were generated with immunoSEQ multiplex PCR, while TCRdb's copy carries only in-frame clones and drops some. This table holds roughly 140,000 clones, about 86% found once. Material for sequencing was peripheral blood. Receptors originate from a man between 65 and 85 years old with acute or convalescent COVID-19.

V and J are TRBV19 and TRBJ2-7, with D possibly matching TRBD1 (5 bases). The V end lost 5 bases, the J end lost 2 bases, and 10 bases lay between the germline ends. Germline V lookup: CDR1 LNHDA, CDR2 SQIVND (reference sequence). The CDR3 is made up of 13 amino acids. CDR3 nucleotides: TGTGCCAGTAGTTCGACAGTTGCCTACGAGCAGTACTTC. It translates to CASSSTVAYEQYF.

The chain combines TRBV7-3 with TRBJ1-6; D is perhaps TRBD1 (6 bases). CDR3 size: 15 residues. CDR1 is SGHTA and CDR2 is FQGTGA in the germline V gene. V gave up 5 bases and J gave up 6 bases, with 14 bases separating them. The CDR3 region has the DNA TGTGCCAGCAGCCGGGACACCTTAACTAATTCACCCCTCCACTTT. Encoded protein: CASSRDTLTNSPLHF.

The CDR3 nucleotides read TGTGCCAGCAGTAGGGACATTTATAGCAATCAGCCCCAGCATTTT. Translation gives CASSRDIYSNQPQHF. The genes are TRBV5-8 and TRBJ1-5; TRBD1 is a possible D gene (6 bases). Deletions cut 5 bases from V and 0 bases from J, with 12 bases between. This CDR3 has 15 amino acids. CDR1 is SGHTS and CDR2 is YDEGEE in the germline V gene.

This sequence joins TRBV6-5 and TRBJ2-2; 7 nucleotides line up with TRBD2. CDR1 is MNHEY and CDR2 is SVGAGI in the germline V gene. J was trimmed by 1 base and V by 7 bases; bases with no gene match: 3. This CDR3 spans 14 amino acids. The DNA for the CDR3 is TGTGCCAGCAATTTAGCGGGGAACACCGGGGAGCTGTTTTTT. As protein: CASNLAGNTGELFF.

V is TRBV9 and J is TRBJ2-5; TRBD1 might be the D (6 bases). CDR3 length equals 15 residues. Germline loops: CDR1 SGDLS, CDR2 YYNGEE. V was shortened by 4 bases and J by 1 base, with 14 bases between the two germline ends. The CDR3 sequence: CASSPEGHSQETQYF. Here the CDR3 DNA reads TGTGCCAGCAGCCCAGAGGGACACAGCCAAGAGACCCAGTACTTC.

V and J are TRBV21-1 and TRBJ1-5. TRBV21-1 is an annotated pseudogene. The CDR3 contains 15 residues. The CDR3 coding sequence is TGTGCCAGCAGCAGGGACTGGTATAGCAATCAGCCCCAGCATTTT. This sequence encodes CASSRDWYSNQPQHF.

Points on this clone: Compared with germline, one end of the junction differs, possibly owing to a read error. The CDR3, as DNA: TGTGCCAGCAGCTTGGGACAGGGGAACGCTGAAGCTTTCTTT. Its translation is CASSLGQGNAEAFF. The V call is TRBV5-5, the J call TRBJ1-1; 8 bases fit TRBD1. Per germline, CDR1 SGHKS and CDR2 YYEKEE (reference sequence). CDR3 length equals 14 residues. The variable domain in full, completed from reference TRBV5-5 and TRBJ1-1, reads DAGVTQSPTHLIKTRGQQVTLRCSPISGHKSVSWYQQVLGQGPQFIFQYYEKEERGRGNFPDRFSARQFPNYSSELNVNALLLGDSALYLCASSLGQGNAEAFFGQGTRLTVV.

This chain uses TRBV28 with TRBJ2-7, with 16 bases identical to TRBD2. CDR3 length: 17 residues. V gave up 3 bases and J gave up 4 bases; unmatched junction bases: 6. Looked up from germline, CDR1 is MDHEN and CDR2 is SYDVKM. The CDR3 DNA sequence: TGTGCCAGCAGTTTGGGGACTAGCGGGAGGGTTTTTTACGAGCAGTACTTC. Encoded protein: CASSLGTSGRVFYEQYF. Variable domain in full (rest from reference TRBV28 and TRBJ2-7): DVKVTQSSRYLVKRTGEKVFLECVQDMDHENMFWYRQDPGLGLRLIYFSYDVKMKEKGDIPEGYSVSREKKERFSLILESASTNQTSMYLCASSLGTSGRVFYEQYFGPGTRLTVT.

The V call is TRBV10-3, the J call TRBJ1-2; 7 nucleotides match TRBD1. V was pared by 6 bases and J by 0 bases, with 10 bases of the junction left unmatched. The CDR3 has 16 amino acids. Germline lookup yields CDR1 ENHRY and CDR2 SYGVKD. The CDR3 loop reads CAISPTRDSPNYGYTF. Written as DNA, the CDR3 is TGTGCCATCAGCCCCACCCGGGACAGCCCTAACTATGGCTACACCTTC.

Written as DNA, the CDR3 is TGTGCCAGCAGCCGAACAGGGCCGAACACTGAAGCTTTCTTT. Encoded protein: CASSRTGPNTEAFF. The rearrangement joins TRBV28 to TRBJ1-1, with a weak D call TRBD1 (6 bases). V was shortened by 6 bases and J by 1 base, with 12 bases between the two germline ends. Germline values: CDR1 MDHEN, CDR2 SYDVKM. The CDR3 runs 14 residues.

This chain links TRBV6-1 with TRBJ2-2; 10 positions agree with TRBD2. The germline V gene has CDR1 MNHNS and CDR2 SASEGT. V was clipped by 4 bases and J by 2 bases; unmatched bases: 10. This CDR3 spans 18 amino acids. This CDR3 reads CASSVLVSGRSNTGELFF. The CDR3 region has the DNA TGTGCCAGCAGTGTCCTGGTTAGCGGGAGGTCTAACACCGGGGAGCTGTTTTTT.

The rearrangement uses TRBV28 and TRBJ2-4; 7 nucleotides agree with TRBD2. With 4 bases clipped from V and 0 bases from J, the junction kept 6 bases outside the gene matches. The germline gives CDR1 MDHEN, CDR2 SYDVKM. The length of the CDR3 is 16 residues. CDR3 loop: CASSSRGGLAKNIQYF. The CDR3 region has the DNA TGTGCCAGCAGTTCCCGGGGAGGGTTAGCCAAAAACATTCAGTACTTC.

This clone was found once. The rearrangement joins TRBV21-1 to TRBJ2-5; the table calls TRBD2, which could not be checked here. TRBV21-1 is designated a pseudogene. This CDR3 is built from 18 residues. Written as DNA, the CDR3 is TGTGCCAGCAGCAAAGGGGACGTACTAGCGGGATGTGGAGCGGCCCAGTACTTC. This translates into CASSKGDVLAGCGAAQYF.

The chain joins TRBV7-9 to TRBJ1-5, with 8 nucleotides matching TRBD1. J gave up 4 bases and V 3 bases, and 5 bases lay outside the gene matches. Germline values: CDR1 SEHNR, CDR2 FQNEAQ (reference sequence). The CDR3 consists of 15 residues. CDR3 residues: CASSLGGQVNQPQHF. The DNA of the CDR3 is TGTGCCAGCAGCTTGGGGGGACAGGTAAATCAGCCCCAGCATTTT.

The chain combines TRBV11-3 with TRBJ2-2; a weak D match, TRBD2 (6 bases). The CDR3 has 16 residues. The V and J ends lost 4 bases and 0 bases respectively, with 12 bases between them. CDR1 is SGHNT, CDR2 YENEEA, per germline. The CDR3 region has the DNA TGTGCCAGCAGCTCCAACGGAGGGGCGAACACCGGGGAGCTGTTTTTT. This codes for CASSSNGGANTGELFF.

This chain connects TRBV11-3 to TRBJ2-1, with TRBD2 matching over 11 bases. Germline V gene data show CDR1 as SGHNT and CDR2 as YENEEA. The CDR3 spans 16 residues. J was trimmed by 8 bases and V by 5 bases; bases with no gene match: 11. The CDR3 here is CASSRGVAGGLDEQFF. CDR3 coding DNA: TGTGCCAGCAGCCGGGGGGTAGCGGGAGGGCTTGATGAGCAGTTCTTC.

The V gene is TRBV27, the J gene TRBJ2-1; 8 positions match TRBD2. The CDR3 loop spans 14 amino acids. The germline V gene has CDR1 MNHEY and CDR2 SMNVEV (reference sequence). Trimming at V came to 10 bases and at J to 4 bases, leaving 9 bases not matched to a gene. CDR3 DNA: TGTGCCACCCGGGGGGGGCCTGGATACAATGAGCAGTTCTTC. Its translation: CATRGGPGYNEQFF.

This chain links TRBV9 with TRBJ2-7; no clear D. The CDR3 length is 14 residues. CDR1 and CDR2 from the germline V gene are SGDLS and YYNGEE. The V gene lost 4 bases and the J gene lost 0 bases, with 11 bases spanning the gap. The CDR3 DNA reads TGTGCCAGCAGCTCCGTTGGTAGCTCCTACGAGCAGTACTTC. As protein: CASSSVGSSYEQYF.

This rearrangement joins TRBV19 to TRBJ2-1, with TRBD2 matching over 12 bases. J lost 9 bases, V lost 3 bases, and 6 bases had no gene match. This CDR3 spans 15 amino acids. Germline assignment: CDR1 LNHDA and CDR2 SQIVND (reference sequence). This CDR3 reads CASSIPTSGRGEQFF. The CDR3 DNA sequence: TGTGCCAGTAGTATTCCGACTAGCGGGAGAGGTGAGCAGTTCTTC. Using reference TRBV19 and TRBJ2-1 for the parts outside the CDR3, the full variable domain is DGGITQSPKYLFRKEGQNVTLSCEQNLNHDAMYWYRQDPGQGLRLIYYSQIVNDFQKGDIAEGYSVSREKKESFPLTVTSAQKNPTAFYLCASSIPTSGRGEQFFGPGTRLTVL.

The chain uses TRBV15 and TRBJ1-1, with a possible D match to TRBD1 (6 bases). The CDR3 contains 14 residues. Germline V gives CDR1 LNHNV, CDR2 YYDKDF (reference sequence). Trimming shortened V by 5 bases and J by 4 bases, and 14 bases separated the two germline ends. The CDR3 spells CATSGGGVGTEAFF. The CDR3 bases are TGTGCCACCAGCGGGGGGGGCGTGGGCACTGAAGCTTTCTTT.

This clone was detected once. The chain recombines TRBV5-1 with TRBJ1-2; 9 nucleotides align to TRBD1. J lost 5 bases, V lost 4 bases, and 6 bases had no gene match. This CDR3 has 14 residues. Germline V gives CDR1 SGHRS, CDR2 YFSETQ. CDR3 sequence (DNA): TGCGCCAGCAGCACCGGGACAGGGAGTTATGGCTACACCTTC. This codes for CASSTGTGSYGYTF.

This clone appeared a few times. The V call is TRBV6-5, the J call TRBJ1-2, with 8 positions matching TRBD1. The length of the CDR3 is 15 residues. Germline trimming cut 2 bases from V and 6 bases from J; bases unmatched to any gene: 8. Germline CDR1 and CDR2: MNHEY and SVGAGI. DNA for the CDR3: TGTGCCAGCAGTTACGTCCAGGGGGCAACCCATGGCTACACCTTC. It specifies CASSYVQGATHGYTF.

This clone appeared once. The genes are TRBV5-6 and TRBJ2-3; D possibly corresponds to TRBD2 (5 bases). Deletions cut 3 bases from V and 6 bases from J, with 5 bases between. The CDR3 extends over 11 amino acids. Germline V lookup: CDR1 SGHDT, CDR2 YYEEEE. CDR3 sequence (DNA): TGTGCCAGCAGCTCGGGGGATACGCAGTATTTT. As protein: CASSSGDTQYF. Full variable domain (missing parts from reference TRBV5-6 and TRBJ2-3): DAGVTQSPTHLIKTRGQQVTLRCSPKSGHDTVSWYQQALGQGPQFIFQYYEEEERQRGNFPDRFSGHQFPNYSSELNVNALLLGDSALYLCASSSGDTQYFGPGTRLTVL.

This chain uses TRBV7-2 with TRBJ1-2, with 7 bases identical to TRBD1. This CDR3 region has 14 residues. J was trimmed by 7 bases and V by 1 base; bases with no gene match: 6. Germline V gene data show CDR1 as SGHTA and CDR2 as FQGNSA. The CDR3 spells CASSLVVDRSGYTF. The CDR3 DNA sequence: TGTGCCAGCAGCTTAGTTGTGGACAGGTCTGGCTACACCTTC.